The clone carrying this TCR beta chain was counted a few times. Investigators sought sequencing depths of between 1 in 200,000 and 1 in 1 million T cells. Clones were read by immunoSEQ multiplex PCR, and TCRdb kept only the in-frame ones, dropping some. This table holds about 34,000 clones, approximately 70% found once. Trimming cost V 3 bases and J 4 bases; bases outside gene matches: 5. Germline assignment: CDR1 SGHVS and CDR2 FQNEAQ. CDR3 size: 15 residues. These data come from a study of cytotoxic CD8 clonotypes in ibrutinib-treated CLL. Here the sequenced sample was PBMCs, taken before ibrutinib treatment. This receptor was obtained from a human donor with chronic lymphocytic leukemia. The chain recombines TRBV7-8 with TRBJ1-2; 10 bases map to TRBD1. The CDR3 reads CASSLDGTGVYGYTF. CDR3 nucleotides: TGTGCCAGCAGCTTGGACGGGACAGGGGTCTATGGCTACACCTTC.